These T cell receptor beta chains were read from a single sample in a study of CD8 T cells in ankylosing spondylitis. One entry per CDR3 protein results from TCRdb running MiXCR on the 5' RACE reads. Of approximately 250,000 distinct CDR3 sequences in the sample, 24% were seen once. Sequenced input: blood, either unsorted or a sorted T cell fraction (not recorded which). The receptor set was obtained from a male donor with ankylosing spondylitis or in good health (not recorded which). CDR3s include the opening cysteine and the closing phenylalanine or tryptophan.

cdr3_aa	j_call	v_call
CSARTLGYSGNTIYF	TRBJ1-3	TRBV20-1
CASSAGQGQDTIYF	TRBJ1-3	TRBV9
CASSLNWGAVYEQYF	TRBJ2-7	TRBV12-3/TRBV12-4
CASSYSLVAETQYF	TRBJ2-5	TRBV6-5
CSAEKGGARGYNEQFF	TRBJ2-1	TRBV20-1
CSVSRGPGANVLTF	TRBJ2-6	TRBV20-1
CSVAGVSSTDTQYF	TRBJ2-3	TRBV29-1
CSVEGSREGRDTQYF	TRBJ2-3	TRBV29-1
CASIPLSDRNTGELFF	TRBJ2-2	TRBV6-4
CSARWASVSTDTQYF	TRBJ2-3	TRBV20-1
CASSQIGVLNEQFF	TRBJ2-1	TRBV12-3/TRBV12-4
CSATKTWRDTEAFF	TRBJ1-1	TRBV20-1
CASSEDRAGRDTQYF	TRBJ2-3	TRBV2
CSVPPGADTQYF	TRBJ2-3	TRBV29-1
CSAREAGTGYTF	TRBJ1-2	TRBV20-1
CSARTSGGAYEQYF	TRBJ2-7	TRBV20-1
CASSQISGGRGETQYF	TRBJ2-5	TRBV5-1
CASSLRTSGGAGDYEQYF	TRBJ2-7	TRBV2
CSGGLDTEAFF	TRBJ1-1	TRBV29-1
CASSYYGGLEFF	TRBJ2-1	TRBV7-2
CSASPGAGANVLTF	TRBJ2-6	TRBV20-1
CASSLATSAGTGELFF	TRBJ2-2	TRBV5-1
CASSNGQGKGSPLHF	TRBJ1-6	TRBV7-9
CASSLRKTYEQYF	TRBJ2-7	TRBV7-2
CSASPAVDSKETQYF	TRBJ2-5	TRBV20-1
CAVGFMNTEAFF	TRBJ1-1	TRBV3-1
CASSPGGNEQYF	TRBJ2-7	TRBV12-3/TRBV12-4
CASSLGGANEQFF	TRBJ2-1	TRBV11-3
CASSLILAANYGYTF	TRBJ1-2	TRBV12-3/TRBV12-4
CASSGDSYNEQFF	TRBJ2-1	TRBV5-4
CSATRGKYRVDSPLHF	TRBJ1-6	TRBV20-1
CAISPSGEETQYF	TRBJ2-5	TRBV10-3
CASSEDLAGGTDTQYF	TRBJ2-3	TRBV2
CASSQEGLAETQYF	TRBJ2-5	TRBV3-1
CSVVEGRGEQYF	TRBJ2-7	TRBV29-1
CASSSARETQYF	TRBJ2-5	TRBV11-2
CASRSTGSVGQPQHF	TRBJ1-5	TRBV6-1
CSAREPRGTEAFF	TRBJ1-1	TRBV20-1
CSARGANEKLFF	TRBJ1-4	TRBV20-1
CASSQAASTDTQYF	TRBJ2-3	TRBV4-2